Each of the 23 T cell receptor beta chains below was sequenced from the same sample in a study of blood T cell repertoires in COVID-19. Sequenced by immunoSEQ multiplex PCR; TCRdb stores in-frame clones only, minus some. The sample consists of about 93,000 clones, about 80% of them appearing once. Sequencing was performed on peripheral blood. The receptors were sampled from a human donor in a cohort sampled during active COVID-19.

The chain recombines TRBV7-9 with TRBJ2-3, with TRBD1 matching over 8 bases. CDR3 length equals 14 residues. Germline CDR1 is SEHNR and CDR2 is FQNEAQ (reference sequence). The J segment lost 6 bases and the V segment lost 4 bases, leaving 6 bases of the junction unmatched. DNA for the CDR3: TGTGCCAGCAGCTCGGGACAGGCGGGCGATACGCAGTATTTT. Amino acids: CASSSGQAGDTQYF.

The count of this clone is one. The chain recombines TRBV20-1 with TRBJ1-1; D is possibly TRBD1 (5 bases). Trimming stripped 3 bases from V and 8 bases from J, with 22 bases between. The germline CDR1 and CDR2 sequences are DFQATT and SNEGSKA (reference sequence). This CDR3 has 15 residues. The CDR3 protein is CSASDVGLHDREAFF. Here the CDR3 DNA reads TGCAGTGCTAGTGACGTGGGACTACATGATAGAGAAGCTTTCTTT.

The chain recombines TRBV3-1 (or the pseudogene TRBV3-2) with TRBJ2-1; D is perhaps TRBD2 (5 bases). The CDR3 totals 15 residues. Germline CDR1 reads LGHDT; CDR2 reads YNNKEL (reference sequence). V lost 4 bases and J lost 0, with 10 bases in between. CDR3: CASSPGLSSYNEQFF. The CDR3, as DNA: TGTGCCAGCAGCCCCGGACTTAGCTCCTACAATGAGCAGTTCTTC.

This clone was found once. The genes are TRBV6-6 and TRBJ2-5; maybe TRBD1 (6 bases). CDR3 length: 12 amino acids. V dropped 5 bases and J dropped 9 bases, with 13 bases sitting between them. Germline loops: CDR1 MNHNY, CDR2 SVGAGI (reference sequence). CDR3 DNA: TGTGCCAGCAGTCCCCCACAGGGTCCCCAGTACTTC. This translates into CASSPPQGPQYF.

This chain joins TRBV21-1 and TRBJ1-3; the DNA was not compared with TRBD1, the D call given in the table. TRBV21-1 is noted as a pseudogene. The CDR3 totals 14 residues. CDR3: CASRQNPRGNTIYF. In nucleotides, the CDR3 is TGTGCCAGCAGACAAAACCCTCGCGGAAACACCATATATTTT.

The chain employs TRBV24-1 and TRBJ2-5; TRBD1 matches 8 bases. Trimming cost V 3 bases and J 5 bases; bases outside gene matches: 7. Germline CDR1 reads KGHDR; CDR2 reads SFDVKD. The CDR3 runs to 15 residues. CDR3 nucleotides: TGTGCCACCAGTGATCGAGGACAGGGTGAGGAGACCCAGTACTTC. Translation gives CATSDRGQGEETQYF.

CDR3 residues: CASSSVGGVDTQYF. The CDR3, as DNA: TGTGCCAGCAGCTCGGTCGGGGGAGTAGATACGCAGTATTTT. V usage is TRBV9 and J usage is TRBJ2-3, with D maybe TRBD2 (6 bases). V lost 4 bases and J 5 bases, leaving 14 bases between the germline ends. CDR3 length: 14 residues. Germline values: CDR1 SGDLS, CDR2 YYNGEE.

The chain employs TRBV6-6 and TRBJ2-1, with 7 bases aligning to TRBD1. V dropped 2 bases and J dropped 8; count of bases not matched to a gene: 9. This CDR3 contains 15 residues. Germline CDR1 is MNHNY and CDR2 is SVGAGI (reference sequence). CDR3 in amino acids: CASSYPDRVIDEQFF. The CDR3 nucleotides read TGTGCCAGCAGTTACCCAGACAGGGTAATCGATGAGCAGTTCTTC.

The chain combines TRBV10-2 with TRBJ2-7; 7 bases fit TRBD1. Germline V gene sequence: CDR1 WSHSY, CDR2 SAAADI. With 4 bases clipped from V and 2 bases from J, the junction kept 14 bases outside the gene matches. This CDR3 region has 17 residues. Here the CDR3 reads CASSGPGGGRGPYEQYF. The CDR3, as DNA: TGCGCCAGCAGTGGGCCAGGGGGTGGAAGGGGCCCCTACGAGCAGTACTTC.

This clone was picked up many times. The V gene is TRBV24-1, the J gene TRBJ2-7; D is uncertain. Per the germline V gene, CDR1 is KGHDR and CDR2 is SFDVKD. CDR3 length equals 14 residues. Trimming removed 4 bases at V and 3 bases at J, with 12 bases between. The DNA for the CDR3 is TGTGCCACCAGTGACCTGCCCCCTAACTACGAGCAGTACTTC. Protein sequence: CATSDLPPNYEQYF.

The V and J genes are TRBV2 and TRBJ1-2, with D uncertain. The CDR3 has 15 residues. The V gene lost 0 bases and the J gene lost 4 bases, with 12 bases spanning the gap. The germline V gene encodes CDR1 SNHLY and CDR2 FYNNEI. CDR3 DNA: TGTGCCAGCAGTGAAGCATCAGTGACGGGCTATGGCTACACCTTC. Residues: CASSEASVTGYGYTF.

The chain joins TRBV7-3 to TRBJ2-5; D is perhaps TRBD2 (5 bases). Deletions cut 2 bases from V and 5 bases from J, with 12 bases between. From germline, CDR1 is SGHTA and CDR2 FQGTGA. The CDR3 is 14 amino acids. Written as DNA, the CDR3 is TGTGCCAGCAGCTTAGGGAGCGCCTCGGAGACCCAGTACTTC. It encodes CASSLGSASETQYF.

The V call is TRBV6-5, the J call TRBJ2-3, with 8 bases that match TRBD1. From germline, CDR1 is MNHEY and CDR2 SVGAGI. Unmatched junction bases numbered 11, after V lost 6 bases and J lost 6 bases. CDR3 size: 15 residues. CDR3 loop: CASRAGQGRRDTQYF. CDR3 sequence (DNA): TGTGCCAGCAGGGCCGGACAGGGCCGCAGGGATACGCAGTATTTT.

The CDR3, as DNA: TGTGCCAGCAGTGACCGCACCATCGGCTCTGGAAACACCATATATTTT. Amino acids: CASSDRTIGSGNTIYF. V is TRBV6-1 and J is TRBJ1-3; D uncertain. Per the germline V gene, CDR1 is MNHNS and CDR2 is SASEGT. Deletions cut 3 bases from V and 0 bases from J, with 12 bases between. This CDR3 is built from 16 residues.

The J gene is TRBJ1-2, the V gene TRBV7-3; D perhaps matches TRBD1 (6 bases). Trimming removed 4 bases at V and 5 bases at J, with 14 bases between. From germline, CDR1 is SGHTA and CDR2 FQGTGA. The CDR3 covers 14 residues. CDR3 bases: TGTGCCAGCAGCTCTGGACAGCGATTTTATGGCTACACCTTC. Protein: CASSSGQRFYGYTF.

This clone was recorded once. The rearrangement uses TRBV25-1 and TRBJ2-1, with no clear D. This CDR3 region has 11 residues. CDR1 is MGHDK, CDR2 SYGVNS, per germline. Trimming left V 5 bases short and J 4 bases short, with 3 bases between. The CDR3 coding sequence is TGTGCCAGCAGTATATACAATGAGCAGTTCTTC. This sequence encodes CASSIYNEQFF.

The chain links TRBV10-1 to TRBJ2-5, with D perhaps matching TRBD2 (7 bases). V was pared by 3 bases and J by 5 bases, with 16 bases between. This CDR3 region has 15 residues. Germline CDR1 and CDR2: WNHNN and SYGVQD (reference sequence). CDR3 residues: CASSEGGGHRETQYF. As DNA, the CDR3 is TGCGCCAGCAGTGAAGGGGGGGGGCACCGGGAGACCCAGTACTTC.

The gene calls are TRBV6-5 and TRBJ2-5; D remains unclear. V shed 0 bases and J shed 1 base, with 6 bases lying between them. CDR1 is MNHEY, CDR2 SVGAGI, per germline. This CDR3 spans 14 amino acids. CDR3 DNA: TGTGCCAGCAGTTACTCCCAGTTCCAAGAGACCCAGTACTTC. Protein sequence: CASSYSQFQETQYF.

The chain carries TRBV2 and TRBJ1-1; D ambiguous. This CDR3 region has 13 residues. V was pared by 2 bases and J by 1 base, with 5 bases between. CDR1 and CDR2 (germline): SNHLY, FYNNEI. This CDR3 is CASSETRNTEAFF. The CDR3 DNA follows: TGTGCCAGCAGTGAAACTAGGAACACTGAAGCTTTCTTT.

This rearrangement joins TRBV28 to TRBJ1-1, with a possible D match to TRBD1 (6 bases). With 2 bases removed from V and 4 bases from J, the gap between germline ends came to 11 bases. This CDR3 contains 14 residues. Germline CDR1 reads MDHEN; CDR2 reads SYDVKM. CDR3 residues: CASSLTGHRTEAFF. The CDR3 region has the DNA TGTGCCAGCAGTTTAACGGGACATCGCACTGAAGCTTTCTTT.

V gene TRBV5-1 combines with J gene TRBJ2-7; TRBD2 matches 10 bases. Germline CDR1 is SGHRS and CDR2 is YFSETQ. This CDR3 comprises 13 residues. The junction had 5 bases not matched to a gene; V was cut back by 5 bases and J by 6 bases. CDR3 coding DNA: TGCGCCAGCAGGGAACTAGCGGGAAGCGAGCAGTACTTC. Residues: CASRELAGSEQYF.

The chain recombines TRBV5-1 with TRBJ2-1; 8 nucleotides line up with TRBD2. Unmatched junction bases numbered 7, after V lost 2 bases and J lost 3 bases. The CDR3 totals 16 residues. Germline values: CDR1 SGHRS, CDR2 YFSETQ. The CDR3 sequence: CASSFTAGGGYNEQFF. Here the CDR3 DNA reads TGCGCCAGCAGCTTTACCGCGGGGGGCGGCTACAATGAGCAGTTCTTC. The entire variable domain, with the rest obtained from reference TRBV5-1 and TRBJ2-1, is as follows: KAGVTQTPRYLIKTRGQQVTLSCSPISGHRSVSWYQQTPGQGLQFLFEYFSETQRNKGNFPGRFSGRQFSNSRSEMNVSTLELGDSALYLCASSFTAGGGYNEQFFGPGTRLTVL.

The chain carries TRBV9 and TRBJ1-4; a weak D match, TRBD1 (5 bases). Trimming took 5 bases from V and 4 from J, leaving 18 bases between them. This CDR3 region has 16 residues. CDR1 SGDLS and CDR2 YYNGEE come from the germline V gene. In nucleotides, the CDR3 is TGTGCCAGCAGTCTTACAACAGGTGCTTTTAATGAAAAACTGTTTTTT. Translation: CASSLTTGAFNEKLFF.